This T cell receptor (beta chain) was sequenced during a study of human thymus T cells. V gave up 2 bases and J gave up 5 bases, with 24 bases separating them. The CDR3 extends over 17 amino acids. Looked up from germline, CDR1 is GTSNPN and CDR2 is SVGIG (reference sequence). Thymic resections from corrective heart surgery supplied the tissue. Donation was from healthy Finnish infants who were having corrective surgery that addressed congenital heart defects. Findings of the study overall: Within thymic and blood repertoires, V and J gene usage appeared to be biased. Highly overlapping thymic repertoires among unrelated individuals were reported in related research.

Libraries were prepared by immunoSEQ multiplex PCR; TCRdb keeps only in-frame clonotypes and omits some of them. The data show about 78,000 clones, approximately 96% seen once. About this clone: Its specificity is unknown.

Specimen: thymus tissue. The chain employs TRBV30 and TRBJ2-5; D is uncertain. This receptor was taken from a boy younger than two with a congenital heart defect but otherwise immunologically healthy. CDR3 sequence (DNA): TGTGCCTGGAGTTCCCCGTCTAGTTCGGCTTATATCGAGACCCAGTACTTC. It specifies CAWSSPSSSAYIETQYF.